What follows are 15 T cell receptor beta chains derived from one specimen sequenced in a study of OX40 agonist ivuxolimab in advanced cancers. This table comes from immunoSEQ multiplex PCR, and its TCRdb copy is limited to in-frame clones, with some not included. The sample carries fewer than 30,000 clones, 75% to 85% recorded once. The specimen comprised CD4+ or CD8+ T cells sorted from blood, sampled in a trial of the OX40 agonist ivuxolimab. These receptors were taken from an adult with an advanced solid tumor such as melanoma, head and neck, liver or kidney cancer.

The V and J genes are TRBV6-6 and TRBJ2-7; 10 bases agree with TRBD1. V trimming: 6 bases; J trimming: 7 bases; junction bases outside the gene matches: 6. Germline CDR1 and CDR2: MNHNY and SVGAGI (reference sequence). The CDR3 contains 13 residues. DNA for the CDR3: TGTGCCAGCAGCAGCGACAGGGGGCAGGAGCAGTACTTC. Translating it yields CASSSDRGQEQYF.

This clone turned up a few times. V usage is TRBV2 and J usage is TRBJ1-1; no firm D call. CDR3 length equals 13 residues. Germline lookup yields CDR1 SNHLY and CDR2 FYNNEI. V was pared by 7 bases and J by 6 bases, with 15 bases between. The CDR3 region is CASNWGGGPEAFF. CDR3 DNA sequence: TGTGCCAGCAATTGGGGTGGAGGCCCTGAAGCTTTCTTT.

The CDR3 coding sequence is TGTGCCAGCAGCTCGCGTACCGGGGAGCTGTTTTTT. Translated: CASSSRTGELFF. V and J are TRBV11-2 and TRBJ2-2, with D unresolved. With 4 bases removed from V and 5 bases from J, the gap between germline ends came to 5 bases. The V gene's germline CDR1 is SGHAT and CDR2 FQNNGV. CDR3 length: 12 amino acids.

V gene TRBV13 combines with J gene TRBJ2-1, with D perhaps matching TRBD2 (5 bases). Germline CDR1 PRHDT, CDR2 FYEKMQ (reference sequence). The CDR3 length is 13 residues. V was pared by 3 bases and J by 7 bases, with 10 bases between. The CDR3 loop is CASSFSGGNEQFF. The DNA for the CDR3 is TGTGCCAGCAGCTTTTCGGGCGGGAATGAGCAGTTCTTC. The full variable domain, completed using reference TRBV13 and TRBJ2-1, is AAGVIQSPRHLIKEKRETATLKCYPIPRHDTVYWYQQGPGQDPQFLISFYEKMQSDKGSIPDRFSAQQFSDYHSELNMSSLELGDSALYFCASSFSGGNEQFFGPGTRLTVL.

This chain links TRBV7-2 with TRBJ2-5; D possibly uses TRBD1 or TRBD2 (7 bases each). Trimming removed 4 bases at V and 4 bases at J, with 16 bases between. Germline CDR1 SGHTA, CDR2 FQGNSA. The CDR3 is 15 amino acids. The CDR3 loop is CASSWTQGGGETQYF. For the CDR3, the DNA is TGTGCCAGCAGCTGGACGCAGGGGGGGGGAGAGACCCAGTACTTC.

This clone showed up just a few times. The chain is built from TRBV6-5 and TRBJ2-1; D remains ambiguous. Deletions cut 4 bases from V and 6 bases from J, with 10 bases between. CDR1 and CDR2 (germline): MNHEY, SVGAGI. CDR3 length: 13 residues. The CDR3 reads CASSSLEGNEQFF. CDR3 in DNA: TGTGCCAGCAGTTCATTAGAAGGCAATGAGCAGTTCTTC.

V and J are TRBV7-9 and TRBJ2-7, with D perhaps matching TRBD1 (5 bases). This CDR3 is built from 14 residues. The germline gives CDR1 SEHNR, CDR2 FQNEAQ (reference sequence). V was pared by 5 bases and J by 0 bases, with 11 bases between. CDR3: CASSPQGSSYEQYF. CDR3 DNA sequence: TGTGCCAGCAGCCCGCAGGGAAGCTCCTACGAGCAGTACTTC. The full variable domain, completed using reference TRBV7-9 and TRBJ2-7, is DTGVSQNPRHKITKRGQNVTFRCDPISEHNRLYWYRQTLGQGPEFLTYFQNEAQLEKSRLLSDRFSAERPKGSFSTLEIQRTEQGDSAMYLCASSPQGSSYEQYFGPGTRLTVT.

This clone has just a few counts. V and J are TRBV2 and TRBJ1-3; possibly TRBD1 for D (6 bases). Trimming stripped 3 bases from V and 3 bases from J, with 12 bases between. The germline CDR1 and CDR2 sequences are SNHLY and FYNNEI. This CDR3 is built from 15 residues. The DNA of the CDR3 is TGTGCCAGCAGTGACCCCACAGGGAGTGGAAACACCATATATTTT. It yields the protein CASSDPTGSGNTIYF. The whole variable domain, remainder taken from reference TRBV2 and TRBJ1-3, is EPEVTQTPSHQVTQMGQEVILRCVPISNHLYFYWYRQILGQKVEFLVSFYNNEISEKSEIFDDQFSVERPDGSNFTLKIRSTKLEDSAMYFCASSDPTGSGNTIYFGEGSWLTVV.

CDR3 residues: CASSQQGEDQPQHF. CDR3 in DNA: TGCGCCAGCAGCCAACAGGGGGAGGATCAGCCCCAGCATTTT. The chain carries TRBV4-1 and TRBJ1-5; 7 bases match TRBD1. J lost 5 bases, V lost 2 bases, and 3 bases had no gene match. Per germline, CDR1 MGHRA and CDR2 YSYEKL. There are 14 residues in the CDR3.

The V and J genes are TRBV27 and TRBJ1-6; perhaps TRBD1 as D (5 bases). Trimming removed 8 bases at V and 7 bases at J, with 18 bases between. The CDR3 is made up of 15 amino acids. Germline loops: CDR1 MNHEY, CDR2 SMNVEV (reference sequence). DNA for the CDR3: TGTGCCAGCCCCCAACCCCGGGGGGGGAATTCACCCCTCCACTTT. As protein: CASPQPRGGNSPLHF.

On this clone: A junction end diverges from the germline sequence, so it may reflect a read error. This rearrangement joins TRBV7-7 to TRBJ2-3, with D perhaps TRBD1 (6 bases). The CDR3 runs to 13 residues. CDR1 SSHAT and CDR2 FNYEAQ come from the germline V gene (reference sequence). The CDR3 sequence is CASSWDIGDTQYF. In DNA, the CDR3 is TGTGCTAGCAGCTGGGACATTGGTGATACGCAGTATTTT.

V gene TRBV5-1 combines with J gene TRBJ2-7, with TRBD1 matching over 8 bases. Germline assignment: CDR1 SGHRS and CDR2 YFSETQ. The CDR3 spans 14 residues. The V segment lost 0 bases and the J segment 5 bases; nucleotides outside the gene matches: 4. CDR3: CASSLAAGGDEQYF. CDR3 bases: TGCGCCAGCAGCTTGGCGGCAGGGGGCGACGAGCAGTACTTC.

The gene calls are TRBV13 and TRBJ2-4, with a possible D match to TRBD2 (6 bases). V was trimmed by 2 bases and J by 3 bases, leaving 11 bases between them. Germline CDR1 is PRHDT and CDR2 is FYEKMQ (reference sequence). This CDR3 spans 15 amino acids. Here the CDR3 reads CASSLRGTLKNIQYF. The CDR3 DNA is TGTGCCAGCAGCTTACGGGGGACCCTCAAAAACATTCAGTACTTC.

V is TRBV5-1 and J is TRBJ2-1, with D maybe TRBD1 (5 bases). Germline V lookup: CDR1 SGHRS, CDR2 YFSETQ. Trimming pared 4 bases from V and 5 bases from J, leaving 10 bases between. This CDR3 is 13 amino acids long. The CDR3 DNA reads as TGCGCCAGCAGCATCCAGGGAAACAATGAGCAGTTCTTC. It yields the protein CASSIQGNNEQFF.

This clone appeared once. J is TRBJ2-5 and V is TRBV12-5, with a possible D match to TRBD2 (5 bases). This CDR3 comprises 15 residues. V was shortened by 7 bases and J by 5 bases, with 20 bases between the two germline ends. Germline CDR1 is LGHNT and CDR2 is FRNRAP. In DNA form, the CDR3 reads TGTGCTAGTGCCACGTGGATAGGTTCGGGGGAGACCCAGTACTTC. It codes for CASATWIGSGETQYF.